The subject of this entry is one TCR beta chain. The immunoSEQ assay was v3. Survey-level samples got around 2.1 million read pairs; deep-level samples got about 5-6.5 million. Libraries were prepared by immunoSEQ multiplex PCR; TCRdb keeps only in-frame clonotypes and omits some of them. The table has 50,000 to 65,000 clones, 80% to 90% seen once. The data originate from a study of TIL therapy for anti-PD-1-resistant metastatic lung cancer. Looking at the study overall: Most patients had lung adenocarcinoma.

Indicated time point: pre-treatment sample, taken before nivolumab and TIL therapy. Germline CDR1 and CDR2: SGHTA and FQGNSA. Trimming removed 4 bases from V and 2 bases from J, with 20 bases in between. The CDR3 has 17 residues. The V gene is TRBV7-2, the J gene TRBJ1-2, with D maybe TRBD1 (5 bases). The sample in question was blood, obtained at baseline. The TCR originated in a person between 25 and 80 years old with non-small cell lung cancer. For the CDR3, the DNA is TGTGCCAGCAGCTCCCGAGCGGACACCATCCAAAACTATGGCTACACCTTC. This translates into CASSSRADTIQNYGYTF. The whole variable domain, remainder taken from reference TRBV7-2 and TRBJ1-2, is GAGVSQSPSNKVTEKGKDVELRCDPISGHTALYWYRQSLGQGLEFLIYFQGNSAPDKSGLPSDRFSAERTGGSVSTLTIQRTQQEDSAVYLCASSSRADTIQNYGYTFGSGTRLTVV.